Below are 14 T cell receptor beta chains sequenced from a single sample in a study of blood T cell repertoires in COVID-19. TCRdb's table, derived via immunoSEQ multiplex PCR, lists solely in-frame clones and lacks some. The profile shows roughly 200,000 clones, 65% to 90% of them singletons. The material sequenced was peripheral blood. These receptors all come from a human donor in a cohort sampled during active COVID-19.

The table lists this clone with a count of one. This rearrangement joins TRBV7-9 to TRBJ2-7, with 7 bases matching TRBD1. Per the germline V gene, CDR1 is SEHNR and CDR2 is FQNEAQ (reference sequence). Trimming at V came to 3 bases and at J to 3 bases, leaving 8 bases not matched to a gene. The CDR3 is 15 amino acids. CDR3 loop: CASSFTGEISYEQYF. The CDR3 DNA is TGTGCCAGCAGCTTTACAGGGGAAATTAGCTACGAGCAGTACTTC.

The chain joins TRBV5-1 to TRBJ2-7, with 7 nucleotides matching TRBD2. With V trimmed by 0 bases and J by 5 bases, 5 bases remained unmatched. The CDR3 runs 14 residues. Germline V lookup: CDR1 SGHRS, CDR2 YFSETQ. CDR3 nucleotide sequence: TGCGCCAGCAGCTTGGGACCGGCGGGGGACGAGCAGTACTTC. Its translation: CASSLGPAGDEQYF.

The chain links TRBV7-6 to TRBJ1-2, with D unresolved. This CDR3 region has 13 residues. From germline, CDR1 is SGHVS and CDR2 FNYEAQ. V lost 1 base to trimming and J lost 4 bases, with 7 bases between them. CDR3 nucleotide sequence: TGTGCCAGCAGCTTAGGCGGCCCCTATGGCTACACCTTC. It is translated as CASSLGGPYGYTF.

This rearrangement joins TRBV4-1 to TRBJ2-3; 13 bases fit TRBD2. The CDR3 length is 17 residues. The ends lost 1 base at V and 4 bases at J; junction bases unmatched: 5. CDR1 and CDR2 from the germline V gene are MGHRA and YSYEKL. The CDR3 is CASSQGTLAGGADTQYF. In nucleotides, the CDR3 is TGCGCCAGCAGCCAAGGAACACTAGCGGGAGGGGCAGATACGCAGTATTTT.

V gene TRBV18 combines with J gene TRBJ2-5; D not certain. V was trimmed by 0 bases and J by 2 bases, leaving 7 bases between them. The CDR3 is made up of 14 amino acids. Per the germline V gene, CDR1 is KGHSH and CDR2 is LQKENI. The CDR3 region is CASSPPNSQETQYF. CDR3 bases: TGTGCCAGCTCACCACCGAACAGTCAAGAGACCCAGTACTTC.

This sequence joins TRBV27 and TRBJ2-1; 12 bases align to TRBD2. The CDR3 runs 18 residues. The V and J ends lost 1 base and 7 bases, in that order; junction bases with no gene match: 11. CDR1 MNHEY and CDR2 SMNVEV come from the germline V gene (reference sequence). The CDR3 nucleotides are TGTGCCAGCAGTTTATGGGCACTAGCGGGAGGCCTAGGGAATGAGCAGTTCTTC. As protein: CASSLWALAGGLGNEQFF.

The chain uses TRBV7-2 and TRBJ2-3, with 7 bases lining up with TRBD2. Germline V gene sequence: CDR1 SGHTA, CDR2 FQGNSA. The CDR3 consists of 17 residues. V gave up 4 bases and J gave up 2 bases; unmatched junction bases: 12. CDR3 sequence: CASSSRPRDYFTDTQYF. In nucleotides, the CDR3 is TGTGCCAGCAGCTCACGCCCCCGGGACTACTTCACAGATACGCAGTATTTT.

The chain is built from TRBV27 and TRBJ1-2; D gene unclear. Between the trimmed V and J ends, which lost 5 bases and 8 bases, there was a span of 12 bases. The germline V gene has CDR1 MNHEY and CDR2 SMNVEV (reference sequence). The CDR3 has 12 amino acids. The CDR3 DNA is TGTGCCAGCAGTGTCGACATGGAAGGCTACACCTTC. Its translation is CASSVDMEGYTF.

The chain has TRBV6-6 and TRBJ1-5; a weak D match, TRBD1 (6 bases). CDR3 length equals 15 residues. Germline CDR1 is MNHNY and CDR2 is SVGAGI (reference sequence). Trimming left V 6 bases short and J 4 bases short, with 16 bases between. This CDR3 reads CASRPTGPLNQPQHF. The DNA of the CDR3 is TGTGCCAGCAGGCCGACAGGCCCTCTTAATCAGCCCCAGCATTTT.

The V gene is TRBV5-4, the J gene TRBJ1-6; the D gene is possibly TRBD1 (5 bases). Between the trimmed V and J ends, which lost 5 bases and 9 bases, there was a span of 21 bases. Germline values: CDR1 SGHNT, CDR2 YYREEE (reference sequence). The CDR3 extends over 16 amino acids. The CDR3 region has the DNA TGTGCCAGCAGTTTCCTCGACGGGGGTCGAGTTTCACCCCTCCACTTT. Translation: CASSFLDGGRVSPLHF.

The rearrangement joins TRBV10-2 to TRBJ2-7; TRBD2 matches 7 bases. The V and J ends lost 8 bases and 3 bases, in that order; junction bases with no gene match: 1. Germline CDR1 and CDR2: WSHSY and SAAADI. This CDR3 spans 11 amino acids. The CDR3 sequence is CASGGDYEQYF. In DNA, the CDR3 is TGCGCCAGCGGGGGGGACTACGAGCAGTACTTC.

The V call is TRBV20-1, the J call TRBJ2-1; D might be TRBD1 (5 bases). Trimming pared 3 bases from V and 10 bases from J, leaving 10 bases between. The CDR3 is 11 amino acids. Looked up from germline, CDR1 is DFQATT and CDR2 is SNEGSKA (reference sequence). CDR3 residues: CSARGPREQFF. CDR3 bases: TGCAGTGCTAGGGGGCCGAGGGAGCAGTTCTTC.

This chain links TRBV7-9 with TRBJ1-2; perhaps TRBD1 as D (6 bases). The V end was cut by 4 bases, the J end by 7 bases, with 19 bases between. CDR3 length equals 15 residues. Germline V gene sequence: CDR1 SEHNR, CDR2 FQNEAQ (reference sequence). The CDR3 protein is CASSWEGGGGGGYTF. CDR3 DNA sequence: TGTGCCAGCAGCTGGGAAGGCGGGGGCGGAGGTGGCTACACCTTC.

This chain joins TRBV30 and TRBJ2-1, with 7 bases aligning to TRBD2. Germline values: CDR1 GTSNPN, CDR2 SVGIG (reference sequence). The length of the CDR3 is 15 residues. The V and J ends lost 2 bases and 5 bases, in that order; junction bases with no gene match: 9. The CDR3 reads CAWSKGLAEHNEQFF. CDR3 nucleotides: TGTGCCTGGAGTAAAGGGCTAGCGGAACACAATGAGCAGTTCTTC.